The text below deals with one T cell receptor beta chain. Its antigen is unknown. Germline assignment: CDR1 DFQATT and CDR2 SNEGSKA (reference sequence). The CDR3 covers 17 residues. This sample stems from a study of T cell clusters in autoimmune cytopenias. Whole-study findings and limits: The T cell clusters were defined only in silico, without experimental functional validation.

Tens of thousands of genome equivalents of blood DNA were amplified for TRB. Multiplex touch-down PCR amplified TRB using TRB-A and TRB-B pools in one tube. TCRdb reprocessed the multiplex PCR reads; each CDR3 protein has one entry and no DNA is given. The sample totals 6,000 to 7,500 distinct CDR3 sequences. In addition, the sample was reused for a study of T cell repertoires in aging, cancer and after chemotherapy.

The sequencing sample was made of peripheral blood. This receptor was obtained from a human donor in good health. This sequence joins TRBV20-1 and TRBJ2-1; TCRdb selects TRBD2, and the lack of DNA leaves this call unchecked. CDR3 protein: CSARSPLAGGAGNEQFF.